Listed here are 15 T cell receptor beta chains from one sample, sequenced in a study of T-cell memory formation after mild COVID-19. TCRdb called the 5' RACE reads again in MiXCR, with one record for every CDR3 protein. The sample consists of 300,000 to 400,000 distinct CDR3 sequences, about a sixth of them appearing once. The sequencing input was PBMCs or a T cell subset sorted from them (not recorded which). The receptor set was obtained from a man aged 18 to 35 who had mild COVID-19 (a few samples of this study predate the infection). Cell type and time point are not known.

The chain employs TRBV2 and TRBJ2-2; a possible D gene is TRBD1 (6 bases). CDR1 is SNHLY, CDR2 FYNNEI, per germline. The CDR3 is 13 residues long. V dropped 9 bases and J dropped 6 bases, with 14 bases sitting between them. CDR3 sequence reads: CASSGEIAGELFF. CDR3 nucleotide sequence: TGTGCCAGTTCAGGGGAAATTGCCGGGGAGCTGTTTTTT.

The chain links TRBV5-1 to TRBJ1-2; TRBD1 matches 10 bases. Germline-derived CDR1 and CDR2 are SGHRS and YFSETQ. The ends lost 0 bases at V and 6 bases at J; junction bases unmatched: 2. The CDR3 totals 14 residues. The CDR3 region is CASSLGDRGNGYTF. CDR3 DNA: TGCGCCAGCAGCTTGGGGGACAGGGGAAATGGCTACACCTTC.

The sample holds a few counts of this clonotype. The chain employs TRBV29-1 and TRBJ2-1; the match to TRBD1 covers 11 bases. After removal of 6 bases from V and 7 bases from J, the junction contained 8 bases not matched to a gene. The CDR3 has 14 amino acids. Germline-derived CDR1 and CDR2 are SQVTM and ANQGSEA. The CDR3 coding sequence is TGCAGCGTCGTGGGACAGGGGGTCTCTAATGAGCAGTTCTTC. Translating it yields CSVVGQGVSNEQFF.

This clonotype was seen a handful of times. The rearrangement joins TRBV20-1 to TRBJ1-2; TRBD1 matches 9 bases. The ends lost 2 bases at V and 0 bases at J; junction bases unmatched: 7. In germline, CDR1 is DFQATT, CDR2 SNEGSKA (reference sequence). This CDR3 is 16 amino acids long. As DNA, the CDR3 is TGCAGTGCTAGATCCTCGACAGGGGGGGCTAACTATGGCTACACCTTC. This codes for CSARSSTGGANYGYTF.

The CDR3 loop is CASSGTGTGDNEQFF. The DNA of the CDR3 is TGTGCCAGCAGCGGTACCGGGACAGGTGACAATGAGCAGTTCTTC. The J gene is TRBJ2-1, the V gene TRBV5-4, with 8 bases that match TRBD1. The CDR3 consists of 15 residues. Looked up from germline, CDR1 is SGHNT and CDR2 is YYREEE (reference sequence). After removal of 4 bases from V and 5 bases from J, the junction contained 8 bases not matched to a gene.

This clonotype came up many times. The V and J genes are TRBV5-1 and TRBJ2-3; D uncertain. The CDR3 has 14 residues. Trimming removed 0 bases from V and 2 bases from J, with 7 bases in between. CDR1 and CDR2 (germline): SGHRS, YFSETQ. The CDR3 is CASSLEAVTDTQYF. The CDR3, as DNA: TGCGCCAGCAGCTTGGAGGCAGTCACAGATACGCAGTATTTT.

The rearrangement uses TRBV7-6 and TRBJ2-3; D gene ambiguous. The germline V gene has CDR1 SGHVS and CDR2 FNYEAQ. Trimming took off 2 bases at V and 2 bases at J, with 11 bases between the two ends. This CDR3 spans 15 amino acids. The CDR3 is CASSLSKPHTDTQYF. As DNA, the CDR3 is TGTGCCAGCAGCTTAAGTAAGCCACACACAGATACGCAGTATTTT.

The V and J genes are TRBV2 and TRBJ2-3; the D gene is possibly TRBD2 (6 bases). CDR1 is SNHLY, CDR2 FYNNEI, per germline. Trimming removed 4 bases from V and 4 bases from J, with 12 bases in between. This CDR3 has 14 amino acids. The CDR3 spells CASSAGGVADTQYF. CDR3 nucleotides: TGTGCCAGCAGTGCGGGCGGGGTTGCAGATACGCAGTATTTT.

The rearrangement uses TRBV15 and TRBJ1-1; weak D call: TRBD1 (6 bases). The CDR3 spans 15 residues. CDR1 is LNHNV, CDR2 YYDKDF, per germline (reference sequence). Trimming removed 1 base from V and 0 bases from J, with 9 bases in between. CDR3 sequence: CATSRAGHLNTEAFF. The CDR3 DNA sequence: TGTGCCACCAGCAGAGCGGGACACTTGAACACTGAAGCTTTCTTT.

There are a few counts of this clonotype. CDR3 coding DNA: TGTGCCAGCAGCCCGATGAGGTTCGGCGTAACCGGGGAGCTGTTTTTT. Its protein is CASSPMRFGVTGELFF. The J gene is TRBJ2-2, the V gene TRBV7-2, with D hard to call. The CDR3 has 16 residues. Germline V gives CDR1 SGHTA, CDR2 FQGNSA. V was trimmed by 5 bases and J by 5 bases, leaving 18 bases between them.

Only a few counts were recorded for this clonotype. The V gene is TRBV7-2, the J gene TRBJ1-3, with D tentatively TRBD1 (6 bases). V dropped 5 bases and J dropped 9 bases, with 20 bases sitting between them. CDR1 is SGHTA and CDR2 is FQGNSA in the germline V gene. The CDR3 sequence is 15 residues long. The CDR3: CASSTFQGMGSTIYF. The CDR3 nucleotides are TGTGCCAGCAGCACCTTCCAGGGGATGGGATCCACCATATATTTT.

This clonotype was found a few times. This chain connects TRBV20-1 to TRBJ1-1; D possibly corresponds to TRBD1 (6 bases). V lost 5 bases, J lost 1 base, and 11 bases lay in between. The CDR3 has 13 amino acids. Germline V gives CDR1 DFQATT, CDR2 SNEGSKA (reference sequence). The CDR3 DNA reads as TGCAGTGCTCAGGACAGCAAGAACACTGAAGCTTTCTTT. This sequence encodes CSAQDSKNTEAFF.

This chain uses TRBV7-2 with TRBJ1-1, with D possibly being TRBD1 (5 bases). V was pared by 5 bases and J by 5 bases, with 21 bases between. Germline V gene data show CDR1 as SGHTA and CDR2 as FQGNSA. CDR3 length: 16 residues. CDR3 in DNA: TGTGCCAGCAGCCCCCGACCAGGGACGGGGAAAACTGAAGCTTTCTTT. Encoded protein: CASSPRPGTGKTEAFF.

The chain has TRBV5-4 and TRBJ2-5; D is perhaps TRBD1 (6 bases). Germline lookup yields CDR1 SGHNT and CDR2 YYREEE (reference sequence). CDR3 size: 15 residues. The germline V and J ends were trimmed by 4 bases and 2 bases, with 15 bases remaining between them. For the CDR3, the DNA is TGTGCCAGCAGCAACCCAACAGGGTTACAAGAGACCCAGTACTTC. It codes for CASSNPTGLQETQYF.

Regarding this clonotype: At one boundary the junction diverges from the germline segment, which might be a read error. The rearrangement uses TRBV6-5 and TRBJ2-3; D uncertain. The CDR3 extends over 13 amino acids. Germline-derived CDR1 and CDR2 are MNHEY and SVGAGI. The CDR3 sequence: CAISYSSTDTQYF. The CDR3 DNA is TGTGCCATCAGTTACTCGAGCACAGATACGCAGTATTTT.